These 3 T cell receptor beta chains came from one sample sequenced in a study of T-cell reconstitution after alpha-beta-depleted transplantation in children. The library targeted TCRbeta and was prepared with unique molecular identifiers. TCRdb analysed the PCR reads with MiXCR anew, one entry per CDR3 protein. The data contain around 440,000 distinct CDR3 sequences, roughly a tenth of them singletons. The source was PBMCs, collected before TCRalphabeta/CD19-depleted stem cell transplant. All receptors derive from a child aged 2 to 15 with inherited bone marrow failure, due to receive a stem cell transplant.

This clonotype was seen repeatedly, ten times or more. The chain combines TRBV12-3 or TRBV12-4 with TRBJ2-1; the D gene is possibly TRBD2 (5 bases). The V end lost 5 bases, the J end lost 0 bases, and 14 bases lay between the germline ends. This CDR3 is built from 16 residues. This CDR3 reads CASSPASGISYNEQFF. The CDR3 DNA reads TGTGCCAGCAGTCCTGCCTCGGGGATCTCCTACAATGAGCAGTTCTTC.

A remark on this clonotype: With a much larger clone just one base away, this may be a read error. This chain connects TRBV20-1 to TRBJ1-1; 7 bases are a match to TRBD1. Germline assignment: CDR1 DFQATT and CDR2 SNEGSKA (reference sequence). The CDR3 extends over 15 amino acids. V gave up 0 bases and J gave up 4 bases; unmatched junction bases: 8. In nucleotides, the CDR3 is TGCAGTGCTAGAGATCCCAGCCAGGGGGGCACTGAAGCTTTCTTT. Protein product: CSARDPSQGGTEAFF.

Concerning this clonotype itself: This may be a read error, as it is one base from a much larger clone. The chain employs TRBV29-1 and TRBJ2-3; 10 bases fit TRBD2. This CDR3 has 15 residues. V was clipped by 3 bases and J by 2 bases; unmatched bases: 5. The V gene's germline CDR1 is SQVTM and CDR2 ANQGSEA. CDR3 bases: TGCAGCGTTGACCCTAGCGGGAGCGACACAGATACGCAGTATTTT. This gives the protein CSVDPSGSDTDTQYF.